The subject of this entry is one T cell receptor beta chain. Here immunoSEQ multiplex PCR was the method, and the copy in TCRdb shows in-frame clones only, minus some. The sample lists about 130,000 clones; around 89% were seen once. This sample stems from a study of blood T cell repertoires in COVID-19. Germline V gives CDR1 MNHEY, CDR2 SVGAGI. Trimming cost V 7 bases and J 8 bases; bases outside gene matches: 8. This CDR3 region has 15 residues. This receptor was obtained from a man between 60 and 70 years old with active or convalescent COVID-19. The sample taken for sequencing was peripheral blood. J is TRBJ1-4 and V is TRBV6-5; TRBD1 agrees at 12 bases. CDR3 sequence: CASKMGGTGGEKLFF. As DNA, the CDR3 is TGTGCCAGCAAAATGGGTGGGACAGGGGGCGAAAAACTGTTTTTT.